These 19 T cell receptor beta chains share one sample of origin, sequenced in a study of T cells in Graves' hyperthyroidism and ophthalmopathy. Authors of the study amplified TCR beta CDR3 regions from RNA transcripts. The TCR CDR3 first-round RT-PCR relied on the HTBI primer set. One entry per CDR3 protein results from TCRdb running MiXCR on the multiplex PCR reads. The profile shows about 500,000 distinct CDR3 sequences, 15% to 20% of them singletons. Sequenced material: blood. All receptors come from a woman aged 25 to 45 with Graves' ophthalmopathy.

In its sample, this clonotype was seen a few times. DNA for the CDR3: TGTGCCAGCAGTCCAACCCGGGGAGGGAGTCGGGAGCTGTTTTTT. Its protein is CASSPTRGGSRELFF. The chain recombines TRBV27 with TRBJ2-2; TRBD2 agrees at 7 bases. CDR1 is MNHEY, CDR2 SMNVEV, per germline (reference sequence). The CDR3 runs to 15 residues. Unmatched junction bases numbered 12, after V lost 5 bases and J lost 9 bases.

This clonotype was seen more than once but under ten times. A read error may be the cause here, since a much bigger clone is one base away. The V and J genes are TRBV18 and TRBJ2-3, with unresolved D. The assigned J gene may be wrong: the sequence end matches TRBJ1-5 better. The CDR3 is 15 residues long. Germline V gene lookup returns CDR1 KGHSH and CDR2 LQKENI. The CDR3 nucleotides are TGTGCCAGCTCACTTCTAGCGTTGAGTACAGATACGCAGCATTTT. Protein product: CASSLLALSTDTQHF.

This clonotype was seen many times. J is TRBJ1-2 and V is TRBV7-2; TRBD1 matches 8 bases. Germline trimming cut 5 bases from V and 4 bases from J; bases unmatched to any gene: 18. Germline V CDR1 and CDR2: SGHTA, FQGNSA. The CDR3 runs 18 residues. The CDR3 sequence: CASSASGTGTRGFYGYTF. CDR3 coding DNA: TGTGCCAGCAGCGCTTCCGGGACAGGAACTCGTGGCTTCTATGGCTACACCTTC.

This clonotype was seen ten or more times. The chain employs TRBV5-5 and TRBJ2-2; TRBD2 aligns across 10 bases. The V and J ends lost 4 bases and 4 bases, in that order; junction bases with no gene match: 10. This CDR3 is built from 17 residues. Germline CDR1 SGHKS, CDR2 YYEKEE (reference sequence). CDR3 in DNA: TGTGCCAGCAGCAGGTCCGGGACTAGCGCCTTCACCGGGGAGCTGTTTTTT. Its protein is CASSRSGTSAFTGELFF.

This clonotype was seen many times. The chain joins TRBV2 to TRBJ1-4, with D unclear. Trimming removed 8 bases at V and 4 bases at J, with 14 bases between. Per germline, CDR1 SNHLY and CDR2 FYNNEI. This CDR3 contains 14 residues. The CDR3 DNA reads TGTGCCAGCCGTAGACAACCCAATAATGAAAAACTGTTTTTT. It codes for CASRRQPNNEKLFF.

This clonotype occurred many times. The rearrangement uses TRBV2 and TRBJ2-3, with D unclear. V lost 4 bases, J lost 2 bases, and 4 bases lay in between. Germline CDR1 and CDR2: SNHLY and FYNNEI. The CDR3 covers 12 residues. CDR3 nucleotide sequence: TGTGCCAGCAGTGCAATCACAGATACGCAGTATTTT. It yields the protein CASSAITDTQYF.

There are many counts of this clonotype. This sequence joins TRBV28 and TRBJ2-7; D uncertain. The V end lost 1 base, the J end lost 3 bases, and 19 bases lay between the germline ends. Germline CDR1 reads MDHEN; CDR2 reads SYDVKM. This CDR3 is 17 amino acids long. CDR3 DNA: TGTGCCAGCAGTTTATCTACATACCTCTTGCCATACTACGAGCAGTACTTC. It yields the protein CASSLSTYLLPYYEQYF.

This clonotype was counted only a few times. The chain links TRBV27 to TRBJ1-2; tentative D call: TRBD1 (5 bases). The germline CDR1 and CDR2 sequences are MNHEY and SMNVEV (reference sequence). The germline V and J ends were trimmed by 5 bases and 2 bases, with 15 bases remaining between them. CDR3 length: 15 amino acids. The chain's CDR3 is CASSNKEGPNYGYTF. The DNA for the CDR3 is TGTGCCAGCAGTAACAAGGAGGGGCCGAACTATGGCTACACCTTC.

This clonotype was counted between two and nine times. The rearrangement joins TRBV6-1 to TRBJ2-5, with a weak D call TRBD2 (6 bases). The CDR3 totals 13 residues. Germline V gives CDR1 MNHNS, CDR2 SASEGT. Trimming pared 3 bases from V and 6 bases from J, leaving 11 bases between. Written as DNA, the CDR3 is TGTGCCAGCAGTGATTGGAGGGGAAAGACCCAGTACTTC. This translates into CASSDWRGKTQYF.

This clonotype occurred many times. The genes are TRBV3-1 and TRBJ2-5, with D hard to call. The CDR3 runs to 12 residues. Germline CDR1 is LGHDT and CDR2 is YNNKEL (reference sequence). The V end lost 0 bases, the J end lost 1 base, and 0 bases lay between the germline ends. The CDR3 is CASSQDQETQYF. In DNA, the CDR3 is TGTGCCAGCAGCCAAGACCAAGAGACCCAGTACTTC.

This clonotype was observed many times. The chain employs TRBV2 and TRBJ1-2; a possible D gene is TRBD1 (5 bases). Trimming pared 7 bases from V and 4 bases from J, leaving 22 bases between. This CDR3 has 16 residues. The germline V gene has CDR1 SNHLY and CDR2 FYNNEI. The CDR3 DNA reads TGTGCCAGCATTCTCGCGAACTCCTACGGGGGCTATGGCTACACCTTC. Its translation: CASILANSYGGYGYTF.

This clonotype was seen ten or more times. The chain couples TRBV7-2 to TRBJ2-4; D may be TRBD1 (5 bases). Germline V gives CDR1 SGHTA, CDR2 FQGNSA. V was trimmed by 4 bases and J by 2 bases, leaving 9 bases between them. This CDR3 has 14 amino acids. The CDR3 loop is CASSSAGTKNIQYF. The CDR3 region has the DNA TGTGCCAGCAGCTCGGCAGGGACCAAAAACATTCAGTACTTC. The whole variable domain, remainder taken from reference TRBV7-2 and TRBJ2-4, is GAGVSQSPSNKVTEKGKDVELRCDPISGHTALYWYRQSLGQGLEFLIYFQGNSAPDKSGLPSDRFSAERTGGSVSTLTIQRTQQEDSAVYLCASSSAGTKNIQYFGAGTRLSVL.

This clonotype was counted a few times. The CDR3 spells CSASSGTTYNEQFF. As DNA, the CDR3 is TGCAGTGCTTCTTCCGGGACTACATACAATGAGCAGTTCTTC. The V gene is TRBV20-1, the J gene TRBJ2-1; TRBD2 aligns across 7 bases. Germline-derived CDR1 and CDR2 are DFQATT and SNEGSKA (reference sequence). The V gene end was trimmed by 5 bases and the J gene end by 4 bases; junction bases not matched to a gene: 8. The CDR3 length is 14 residues.

This chain uses TRBV7-7 with TRBJ2-3; D possibly corresponds to TRBD2 (6 bases). The CDR3 has 14 amino acids. CDR1 and CDR2 from the germline V gene are SSHAT and FNYEAQ (reference sequence). The V end lost 3 bases, the J end lost 5 bases, and 12 bases lay between the germline ends. CDR3 sequence: CASSFGGTGDTQYF. In DNA form, the CDR3 reads TGTGCCAGCAGCTTCGGCGGGACGGGAGATACGCAGTATTTT.

The chain uses TRBV5-6 and TRBJ1-5; weak D call: TRBD1 (5 bases). The CDR3 runs to 16 residues. CDR1 SGHDT and CDR2 YYEEEE come from the germline V gene. The germline V and J ends were trimmed by 1 base and 0 bases, with 11 bases remaining between them. The CDR3, as DNA: TGTGCCAGCAGCTTGATGGGGCAGGATAGCAATCAGCCCCAGCATTTT. Translation gives CASSLMGQDSNQPQHF.

This clonotype was observed many times. V is TRBV7-8 and J is TRBJ2-7, with 7 nucleotides matching TRBD1. Per the germline V gene, CDR1 is SGHVS and CDR2 is FQNEAQ. V shed 5 bases and J 7 bases; nucleotides not matched to a gene: 5. CDR3 length: 12 residues. CDR3 bases: TGTGCCAGCAGCCCGGACAGGAGGGAGCAGTACTTC. Residues: CASSPDRREQYF.

The chain employs TRBV5-4 and TRBJ2-2; TRBD2 is a possible D gene (5 bases). The CDR3 consists of 16 residues. Germline-derived CDR1 and CDR2 are SGHNT and YYREEE (reference sequence). Trimming left V 2 bases short and J 6 bases short, with 17 bases between. The CDR3 DNA is TGTGCCAGCAGCTTTTGGGCAGTTCGGGGTCCCGGGGAGCTGTTTTTT. The encoded protein is CASSFWAVRGPGELFF.

This clonotype appeared many times. The chain is built from TRBV5-6 and TRBJ1-4; D is unclear. The germline V gene encodes CDR1 SGHDT and CDR2 YYEEEE. The CDR3 covers 12 residues. The V end was cut by 2 bases, the J end by 5 bases, with 4 bases between. For the CDR3, the DNA is TGTGCCAGCAGCTTCGGGAATGAAAAACTGTTTTTT. Translation: CASSFGNEKLFF.

This sequence joins TRBV5-1 and TRBJ2-5; D could derive from TRBD1 or TRBD2 (5 bases each). Germline V gene lookup returns CDR1 SGHRS and CDR2 YFSETQ. V was clipped by 0 bases and J by 3 bases, with 9 bases between them. The CDR3 is 14 residues long. The DNA for the CDR3 is TGCGCCAGCAGCTTGGGGGGGACGAAAGAGACCCAGTACTTC. Its protein product is CASSLGGTKETQYF.